The T cell receptor (beta chain) under discussion was sequenced for a study of blood T cell repertoires in COVID-19. Turning to the study itself: PBMCs, B-cell-depleted T cells, or T cells provided the cDNA or gDNA that made up the material.

This table comes from immunoSEQ multiplex PCR, and its TCRdb copy is limited to in-frame clones, with some not included. The sample yields some 140,000 clones, around 79% seen once. Trimming took off 3 bases at V and 10 bases at J, with 16 bases between the two ends. The CDR3 has 14 amino acids. Per the germline V gene, CDR1 is PRHDT and CDR2 is FYEKMQ (reference sequence). The rearrangement uses TRBV13 and TRBJ2-1; possibly TRBD2 for D (6 bases). The TCR comes from a woman in her 70s with COVID-19, enrolled during active disease. The sequenced sample consisted of peripheral blood. CDR3 protein: CASSFGGSRGEQFF. The DNA for the CDR3 is TGTGCCAGCAGCTTCGGCGGTTCCCGGGGGGAGCAGTTCTTC. Supplemented by reference TRBV13 and TRBJ2-1, the full variable domain reads AAGVIQSPRHLIKEKRETATLKCYPIPRHDTVYWYQQGPGQDPQFLISFYEKMQSDKGSIPDRFSAQQFSDYHSELNMSSLELGDSALYFCASSFGGSRGEQFFGPGTRLTVL.